These 26 T cell receptor beta chains came from one sample sequenced in a study of prognosis after radiotherapy for stage I lung cancer. The genomic DNA TCR beta CDR3 region underwent two rounds of multiplex PCR. The authors ran first-round PCR with primers specific to each TRBV and TRBJ gene. Via MiXCR, TCRdb re-called the multiplex PCR reads, giving one row per CDR3 protein. The sample consists of 15,000 to 20,000 distinct CDR3 sequences, around 24% of them appearing once. Sequenced here: PBMCs, sampled before or after stereotactic body radiation therapy (not recorded which). The receptors were gathered from a donor at least 50 years old with non-small cell lung cancer.

This clonotype showed up many times. This rearrangement joins TRBV9 to TRBJ1-2; TRBD1 agrees at 7 bases. The trim removed 0 bases at V and 7 bases at J, leaving 18 bases unmatched. This CDR3 spans 18 amino acids. Germline V gene lookup returns CDR1 SGDLS and CDR2 YYNGEE. The CDR3 here is CASSVAIEGAHGRGGYTF. CDR3 DNA sequence: TGTGCCAGCAGCGTAGCTATTGAGGGGGCCCACGGACGCGGTGGCTACACCTTC.

The chain couples TRBV24-1 to TRBJ2-3; 11 bases fit TRBD2. The germline gives CDR1 KGHDR, CDR2 SFDVKD. V lost 8 bases to trimming and J lost 0 bases; unmatched junction nucleotides: 12. The CDR3 consists of 18 residues. The CDR3 reads CATIEGTSGSHSTDTQYF. CDR3 DNA sequence: TGTGCCACCATTGAAGGGACTAGCGGATCTCATAGCACAGATACGCAGTATTTT.

In its sample, this clonotype was seen many times. V usage is TRBV15 and J usage is TRBJ2-1, with D possibly being TRBD1 or TRBD2 (5 bases each). V gave up 0 bases and J gave up 8 bases, with 8 bases separating them. The CDR3 contains 13 residues. In germline, CDR1 is LNHNV, CDR2 YYDKDF (reference sequence). Here the CDR3 reads CATSRDRDDEQFF. CDR3 bases: TGTGCCACCAGCAGAGACAGGGACGATGAGCAGTTCTTC.

On this clonotype: An end of the junction does not agree with germline; a read error may underlie this. The rearrangement uses TRBV19 and TRBJ2-5, with D tentatively TRBD1 (6 bases). The germline CDR1 and CDR2 sequences are LNHDA and SQIVND (reference sequence). The length of the CDR3 is 15 residues. The CDR3 bases are TGTGTCAGTAGTCCGCCAGGGGATATTCGGAAGACCCAGCACTTC. Translating gives CVSSPPGDIRKTQHF. The complete variable domain, with remaining parts taken from reference TRBV19 and TRBJ2-5, reads DGGITQSPKYLFRKEGQNVTLSCEQNLNHDAMYWYRQDPGQGLRLIYYSQIVNDFQKGDIAEGYSVSREKKESFPLTVTSAQKNPTAFYLCVSSPPGDIRKTQHFGPGTRLLVL.

This clonotype was observed at least ten times. CDR3 sequence reads: CSADNGGSNTEAFF. The CDR3 DNA follows: TGCAGTGCTGATAACGGGGGGTCTAACACTGAAGCTTTCTTT. This rearrangement joins TRBV20-1 to TRBJ1-1, with TRBD1 as a possible D gene (5 bases). The CDR3 runs to 14 residues. CDR1 and CDR2 (germline): DFQATT, SNEGSKA (reference sequence). Trimming shortened V by 5 bases and J by 2 bases, and 15 bases separated the two germline ends.

This clonotype appeared many times. The chain combines TRBV2 with TRBJ2-5, with D unclear. CDR3 length: 13 residues. Germline assignment: CDR1 SNHLY and CDR2 FYNNEI. V lost 5 bases to trimming and J lost 7 bases, with 14 bases between them. CDR3 sequence: CASSSNLVGTQYF. The CDR3 DNA follows: TGTGCCAGCAGTAGTAATCTTGTAGGGACCCAGTACTTC.

This clonotype has ten or more counts. The CDR3 bases are TGTGCCAGCAGCGGAGGGTGGGGGACCCTCTCTGGAAACACCATATATTTT. As protein: CASSGGWGTLSGNTIYF. The chain has TRBV7-8 and TRBJ1-3, with D possibly being TRBD1 (5 bases). This CDR3 is 17 amino acids long. Germline loops: CDR1 SGHVS, CDR2 FQNEAQ. Trimming took 5 bases from V and 0 from J, leaving 17 bases between them. The full variable domain, rest sourced from reference TRBV7-8 and TRBJ1-3, is GAGVSQSPRYKVAKRGQDVALRCDPISGHVSLFWYQQALGQGPEFLTYFQNEAQLDKSGLPSDRFFAERPEGSVSTLKIQRTQQEDSAVYLCASSGGWGTLSGNTIYFGEGSWLTVV.

This clonotype was observed at least ten times. The chain combines TRBV5-1 with TRBJ2-3; TRBD2 might be the D (6 bases). Deletions cut 0 bases from V and 8 bases from J, with 16 bases between. The germline V gene has CDR1 SGHRS and CDR2 YFSETQ. This CDR3 comprises 15 residues. DNA of the CDR3: TGCGCCAGCAGCTTGGGGGGAGGCCCTGAGGGTACGCAGTATTTT. Protein: CASSLGGGPEGTQYF.

The sample holds many counts of this clonotype. The V and J genes are TRBV27 and TRBJ1-4, with 7 positions matching TRBD1. Germline V gene data show CDR1 as MNHEY and CDR2 as SMNVEV (reference sequence). The junction had 19 bases not matched to a gene; V was cut back by 9 bases and J by 0 bases. This CDR3 has 19 amino acids. The CDR3 DNA reads TGTGCCAGGGCAGGGGGAGCAGGGGGGCAAGTTGCAACTAATGAAAAACTGTTTTTT. This gives the protein CARAGGAGGQVATNEKLFF.

This chain links TRBV20-1 with TRBJ2-3; TRBD2 agrees at 7 bases. The trim removed 3 bases at V and 6 bases at J, leaving 0 bases unmatched. Germline values: CDR1 DFQATT, CDR2 SNEGSKA (reference sequence). CDR3 length equals 11 residues. This chain's CDR3 is CSARGGDTQYF. For the CDR3, the DNA is TGCAGTGCTAGGGGGGGGGATACGCAGTATTTT.

This clonotype was observed many times. The V call is TRBV11-2, the J call TRBJ2-1, with 8 bases that match TRBD1. Unmatched junction bases numbered 6, after V lost 1 base and J lost 13 bases. CDR1 SGHAT and CDR2 FQNNGV come from the germline V gene. The CDR3 sequence is 13 residues long. This CDR3 reads CASSLVQGAEQFF. DNA for the CDR3: TGTGCCAGCAGCTTAGTCCAGGGGGCAGAACAGTTCTTC.

Comments on this clonotype: With a far larger clone one base away, a read error is the likely cause. The rearrangement uses TRBV4-1 and TRBJ2-7, with TRBD2 identical over 7 bases. The germline V gene has CDR1 MGHRA and CDR2 YSYEKL. Trimming removed 5 bases from V and 2 bases from J; junction bases left unmatched: 9. The CDR3 runs 15 residues. The CDR3 bases are TGCGCCAGCAGCTTGATTGCCCGGGGGGCCTACGAGCAGTACTTC. Amino acids: CASSLIARGAYEQYF.

This clonotype was seen just once. A much larger clone differs by one base, so this may be a read error. The V gene is TRBV6-9, the J gene TRBJ2-5, with TRBD2 matching 10 bases. CDR1 and CDR2 (germline): MNHGY, SVAAGI. V lost 3 bases and J lost 4; bases outside the gene matches: 14. There are 18 residues in the CDR3. The CDR3 loop reads CASSYPLAGASSTETQYF. CDR3 DNA sequence: TGTGCCAGCAGTTACCCCCTAGCGGGGGCCTCCTCTACAGAGACCCAGTACTTC.

This clonotype is labeled as medium-sized (0.01 to 0.1%). The J gene is TRBJ1-6, the V gene TRBV5-1, with a tentative D call TRBD1 (5 bases). Trimming removed 2 bases from V and 3 bases from J, with 15 bases in between. Germline CDR1 and CDR2: SGHRS and YFSETQ. The CDR3 totals 17 residues. CDR3 coding DNA: TGCGCCAGCAGCTTTAAGCCGACAGCCGACTATAATTCACCCCTCCACTTT. The encoded protein is CASSFKPTADYNSPLHF.

This clonotype was counted ten times or more. V usage is TRBV6-1 and J usage is TRBJ2-7; 8 nucleotides align to TRBD2. With 1 base clipped from V and 3 bases from J, the junction kept 5 bases outside the gene matches. The CDR3 runs to 15 residues. Germline CDR1 reads MNHNS; CDR2 reads SASEGT. As DNA, the CDR3 is TGTGCCAGCAGTGAAGAGGTAGCGGGGAACTACGAGCAGTACTTC. Protein sequence: CASSEEVAGNYEQYF.

This clonotype has a count of ten or more. The genes are TRBV9 and TRBJ2-7; possible D gene TRBD2, 6 bases. Germline loops: CDR1 SGDLS, CDR2 YYNGEE. This CDR3 region has 15 residues. Trimming shortened V by 0 bases and J by 2 bases, and 12 bases separated the two germline ends. CDR3 sequence: CASSVGSGATYEQYF. The CDR3 DNA reads TGTGCCAGCAGCGTAGGTTCGGGAGCGACCTACGAGCAGTACTTC.

This clonotype was detected ten times or more. J is TRBJ2-2 and V is TRBV6-4; TRBD1 might be the D (5 bases). CDR1 and CDR2 from the germline V gene are MRHNA and SNTAGT. This CDR3 region has 15 residues. V was cut by 3 bases and J by 4 bases, with 12 bases left in between. CDR3 sequence (DNA): TGTGCCAGCAGTGAAACCAGGGATGCCACCGGGGAGCTGTTTTTT. Protein: CASSETRDATGELFF.

As concerns this clonotype: A clone one base away is much larger, so this may be a read error. This chain links TRBV6-2 or TRBV6-3 with TRBJ2-7; 8 bases align to TRBD1. Germline-derived CDR1 and CDR2 are MNHEY and SVGEGT. The CDR3 contains 14 residues. The CDR3 DNA is TGTGACAGCAGTAGCAACAGGGGGTTTTACGAGCAGTACTTC. It codes for CDSSSNRGFYEQYF.

This clonotype has a count of ten or more. This may arise from a read error, as a much more abundant clone is one base away. The chain carries TRBV11-2 and TRBJ2-5, with 7 nucleotides matching TRBD1. Germline CDR1 SGHAT, CDR2 FQNNGV. This CDR3 contains 15 residues. For the CDR3, the DNA is TGTGCCGGCAGCCCTCCCCCGGGACAGCAAGAGACCCAGTACTTC. Amino acids: CAGSPPPGQQETQYF.

In the case of this clonotype: This likely came from a read error, as a far larger clone is one base away. The gene calls are TRBV6-2 or TRBV6-3 and TRBJ2-2, with TRBD2 matching over 8 bases. CDR3 length equals 15 residues. From germline, CDR1 is MNHEY and CDR2 SVGEGT. CDR3 in DNA: TGTGCCAGCAGTCTGGCGGGAGGATACACCGTGGAGCTGTTTTTT. Its translation: CASSLAGGYTVELFF.

Points on this clonotype: Just one base apart from a much larger clone, this may be a read error. The V and J genes are TRBV6-9 and TRBJ2-7; 8 nucleotides align to TRBD1. CDR3 length: 16 residues. Germline-derived CDR1 and CDR2 are MNHGY and SVAAGI. CDR3 amino acids: CASSYLPGGRTYEEYF. CDR3 in DNA: TGTGCCAGCAGTTACTTACCAGGGGGCCGAACCTACGAGGAGTACTTC.

At least ten counts were recorded for this clonotype. The chain is built from TRBV18 and TRBJ1-3, with TRBD1 matching over 7 bases. Germline loops: CDR1 KGHSH, CDR2 LQKENI. Trimming at V came to 1 base and at J to 3 bases, leaving 3 bases not matched to a gene. CDR3 size: 15 residues. The CDR3 loop reads CASSPQTGLGNTIYF. CDR3 in DNA: TGTGCCAGCTCACCACAGACAGGGCTTGGAAACACCATATATTTT.

This chain joins TRBV20-1 and TRBJ2-4; D not certain. Germline V gene data show CDR1 as DFQATT and CDR2 as SNEGSKA (reference sequence). V was clipped by 1 base and J by 0 bases, with 7 bases between them. This CDR3 has 14 residues. CDR3 in amino acids: CSARADLAKNIQYF. The CDR3 DNA reads as TGCAGTGCTAGAGCCGATTTAGCCAAAAACATTCAGTACTTC.

With regard to this clonotype: This clone may be a read error of a much larger clone one base away. The chain has TRBV14 and TRBJ2-5; a weak D match, TRBD2 (6 bases). Germline CDR1 SGHDN, CDR2 FVKESK. The V end lost 2 bases, the J end lost 4 bases, and 11 bases lay between the germline ends. The CDR3 length is 14 residues. CDR3 bases: TGTGCCAGCAGCCAACTAGAGGGAGGAGAGACCCAGTACTTC. This translates into CASSQLEGGETQYF.

This clonotype was seen many times. This chain uses TRBV5-1 with TRBJ1-4; 7 nucleotides align to TRBD1. V gave up 2 bases and J gave up 8 bases; unmatched junction bases: 9. The CDR3 is 15 amino acids. Germline V gives CDR1 SGHRS, CDR2 YFSETQ. CDR3 residues: CASSFQGVVWEKLFF. The CDR3 DNA follows: TGCGCCAGCAGCTTTCAGGGGGTAGTTTGGGAAAAACTGTTTTTT.

This clonotype was seen many times. CDR3 coding DNA: TGTGCCACCAGCAGACTCTCGGGTGAAGCTTTCTTT. Translation: CATSRLSGEAFF. The J gene is TRBJ1-1, the V gene TRBV15; D unclear. Germline V CDR1 and CDR2: LNHNV, YYDKDF (reference sequence). V lost 2 bases and J 7 bases, leaving 8 bases between the germline ends. CDR3 length equals 12 residues.